These 18 T cell receptor beta chains originate from one sample sequenced in a study of CD8 T cells in ankylosing spondylitis. TCRdb redid the calling of the 5' RACE reads with MiXCR, one entry per CDR3 protein. The sample contains 200,000 to 300,000 distinct CDR3 sequences, 30% to 35% of which appear only once. Sequencing was done on a sample of blood, either unsorted or a sorted T cell fraction (not recorded which). These receptors were collected from a male donor with ankylosing spondylitis or in good health (not recorded which).

This clonotype was found a few times. The junction and the germline gene differ at one end; a read error may be behind it. The J gene is TRBJ2-5, the V gene TRBV5-1; D call uncertain. This CDR3 comprises 13 residues. Germline CDR1 and CDR2: SGHRS and YFSETQ. As DNA, the CDR3 is TGCGCCAGCAGATTGGGAAACGGGGAGACCCAGTACTTC. This sequence encodes CASRLGNGETQYF.

This clonotype was seen only a few times. This chain links TRBV25-1 with TRBJ1-1; D is uncertain. The CDR3 totals 13 residues. Germline V gene data show CDR1 as MGHDK and CDR2 as SYGVNS. V was shortened by 8 bases and J by 1 base, with 11 bases between the two germline ends. The CDR3 region is CASGPVRNTEAFF. The CDR3 nucleotides are TGTGCCAGCGGCCCCGTAAGGAACACTGAAGCTTTCTTT.

This clonotype was seen a handful of times. The rearrangement links TRBV20-1 to TRBJ2-1; 8 bases map to TRBD2. Trimming removed 1 base from V and 3 bases from J; junction bases left unmatched: 5. Germline V lookup: CDR1 DFQATT, CDR2 SNEGSKA (reference sequence). The CDR3 is 15 amino acids. The CDR3 nucleotides read TGCAGTGCTAGAGGTTGGCGGGGGGTCTACAATGAGCAGTTCTTC. Amino acids: CSARGWRGVYNEQFF.

This clonotype has just a few counts. The chain combines TRBV5-5 with TRBJ2-4; 7 nucleotides match TRBD1. CDR3 length: 15 residues. V shed 4 bases, J shed 0 bases, and the junction held 4 bases outside the gene matches. Germline CDR1 and CDR2: SGHKS and YYEKEE (reference sequence). The CDR3 here is CASSPNRGAKNIQYF. As DNA, the CDR3 is TGTGCCAGCAGCCCGAACAGGGGAGCCAAAAACATTCAGTACTTC.

This clonotype was picked up a small number of times. This rearrangement joins TRBV11-2 to TRBJ2-2, with unresolved D. V lost 5 bases and J 3 bases, leaving 7 bases between the germline ends. Looked up from germline, CDR1 is SGHAT and CDR2 is FQNNGV. The CDR3 extends over 13 amino acids. CDR3 nucleotides: TGTGCCAGCAGCGCCTGGGACACCGGGGAGCTGTTTTTT. It encodes CASSAWDTGELFF.

This clonotype was detected a few times. The V gene is TRBV12-3 or TRBV12-4, the J gene TRBJ1-1; 7 bases line up with TRBD1. There are 15 residues in the CDR3. The trim removed 4 bases at V and 0 bases at J, leaving 5 bases unmatched. The CDR3 is CASSWDSPVNTEAFF. The CDR3 DNA reads as TGTGCCAGCAGTTGGGACAGCCCCGTGAACACTGAAGCTTTCTTT.

This clonotype was detected only a few times. This sequence joins TRBV6-5 and TRBJ2-7, with D unclear. Germline V gene lookup returns CDR1 MNHEY and CDR2 SVGAGI. The CDR3 runs to 16 residues. Trimming took 3 bases from V and 4 from J, leaving 19 bases between them. This CDR3 reads CASSYSPGPRGYEQYF. The DNA of the CDR3 is TGTGCCAGCAGTTATTCGCCCGGGCCCCGAGGTTACGAGCAGTACTTC.

V and J are TRBV5-6 and TRBJ1-2; 7 bases map to TRBD1. Germline V gene sequence: CDR1 SGHDT, CDR2 YYEEEE. The CDR3 extends over 13 amino acids. V was pared by 0 bases and J by 6 bases, with 2 bases of the junction left unmatched. The CDR3 region has the DNA TGTGCCAGCAGCTTGGGAGGGGGCGATGGCTACACCTTC. Amino acid sequence: CASSLGGGDGYTF. The full variable domain, with the rest looked up from reference TRBV5-6 and TRBJ1-2, is DAGVTQSPTHLIKTRGQQVTLRCSPKSGHDTVSWYQQALGQGPQFIFQYYEEEERQRGNFPDRFSGHQFPNYSSELNVNALLLGDSALYLCASSLGGGDGYTFGSGTRLTVV.

The chain uses TRBV6-1 and TRBJ1-5; no reliable D call. The CDR3 has 14 amino acids. CDR1 is MNHNS, CDR2 SASEGT, per germline. V was cut by 6 bases and J by 0 bases, with 9 bases left in between. The CDR3 is CASSQTNSNQPQHF. CDR3 bases: TGTGCCAGCAGCCAGACAAATAGCAATCAGCCCCAGCATTTT.

The rearrangement uses TRBV5-6 and TRBJ2-7; TRBD2 matches 9 bases. J lost 9 bases, V lost 3 bases, and 16 bases had no gene match. In germline, CDR1 is SGHDT, CDR2 YYEEEE. The CDR3 loop spans 16 amino acids. The DNA of the CDR3 is TGTGCCAGCAGCTCCCTCGGCGGACTAGCGAGAAACGGGCAGTACTTC. Protein product: CASSSLGGLARNGQYF.

The V and J genes are TRBV20-1 and TRBJ2-7; 10 nucleotides align to TRBD2. After removal of 0 bases from V and 3 bases from J, the junction contained 5 bases not matched to a gene. CDR3 length equals 15 residues. The germline gives CDR1 DFQATT, CDR2 SNEGSKA (reference sequence). CDR3 loop: CSARDLLAGLYEQYF. CDR3 bases: TGCAGTGCTAGAGATCTACTAGCGGGGCTCTACGAGCAGTACTTC.

CDR3 DNA sequence: TGCGCCAGCAGCCAAGTCGTCAACAATCAGCCCCAGCATTTT. As protein: CASSQVVNNQPQHF. This rearrangement joins TRBV4-1 to TRBJ1-5; D is uncertain. V gave up 1 base and J gave up 3 bases, with 7 bases separating them. The CDR3 runs to 14 residues. The germline gives CDR1 MGHRA, CDR2 YSYEKL.

V gene TRBV6-1 combines with J gene TRBJ2-5; perhaps TRBD1 as D (7 bases). Trimming removed 6 bases at V and 2 bases at J, with 13 bases between. CDR3 length: 14 residues. Looked up from germline, CDR1 is MNHNS and CDR2 is SASEGT. CDR3 sequence (DNA): TGTGCCAGCAGCCTACAGGGGACTCAAGAGACCCAGTACTTC. Translating gives CASSLQGTQETQYF.

This clonotype was seen a few times. This sequence joins TRBV20-1 and TRBJ1-5, with D tentatively TRBD1 (5 bases). Per the germline V gene, CDR1 is DFQATT and CDR2 is SNEGSKA (reference sequence). CDR3 length equals 16 residues. Trimming left V 0 bases short and J 1 base short, with 13 bases between. The CDR3 protein is CSARDLKGRSNQPQHF. The DNA of the CDR3 is TGCAGTGCTAGAGATCTGAAGGGGCGAAGCAATCAGCCCCAGCATTTT.

V and J are TRBV5-1 and TRBJ1-4; D unresolved. Germline CDR1 SGHRS, CDR2 YFSETQ. This CDR3 is 14 amino acids long. The germline V and J ends were trimmed by 3 bases and 5 bases, with 11 bases remaining between them. The CDR3 DNA reads TGCGCCAGCAGCTATACCATCCCGAATGAAAAACTGTTTTTT. Protein product: CASSYTIPNEKLFF.

This clonotype was detected only a few times. The chain carries TRBV18 and TRBJ1-5; a weak D match, TRBD1 (5 bases). Germline values: CDR1 KGHSH, CDR2 LQKENI. The CDR3 contains 17 residues. Trimming left V 6 bases short and J 0 bases short, with 18 bases between. CDR3 sequence: CASSSDNPFNSNQPQHF. CDR3 bases: TGTGCCAGCTCGTCGGACAACCCATTCAATAGCAATCAGCCCCAGCATTTT.

This clonotype was observed a handful of times. The rearrangement links TRBV12-3 or TRBV12-4 to TRBJ2-7; maybe TRBD1 (6 bases). Trimming left V 8 bases short and J 0 bases short, with 14 bases between. CDR3 length equals 14 residues. This chain's CDR3 is CASGGHRDSYEQYF. The DNA of the CDR3 is TGTGCCAGCGGAGGCCACAGGGACTCCTACGAGCAGTACTTC.

CDR3 protein: CASSLEVGNIQYF. The CDR3, as DNA: TGTGCCAGCAGTTTAGAGGTGGGAAACATTCAGTACTTC. The chain uses TRBV12-3 or TRBV12-4 and TRBJ2-4; D not resolved. The CDR3 contains 13 residues. Trimming removed 1 base from V and 6 bases from J, with 7 bases in between.